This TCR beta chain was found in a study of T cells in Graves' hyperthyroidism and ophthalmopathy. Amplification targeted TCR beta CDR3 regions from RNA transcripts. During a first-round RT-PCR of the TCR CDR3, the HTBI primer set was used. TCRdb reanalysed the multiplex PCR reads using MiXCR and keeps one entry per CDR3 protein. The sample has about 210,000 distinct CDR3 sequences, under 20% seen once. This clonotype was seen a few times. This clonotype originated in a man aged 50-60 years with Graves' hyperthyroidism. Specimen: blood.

The CDR3 DNA reads as TGTGCCAGCAGCATCAGCGGGAGTCTCACCGGGGAGCTGTTTTTT. Translating gives CASSISGSLTGELFF. The chain recombines TRBV7-3 with TRBJ2-2; 8 nucleotides align to TRBD2. The CDR3 runs to 15 residues. The germline V gene encodes CDR1 SGHTA and CDR2 FQGTGA. J was trimmed by 4 bases and V by 5 bases; bases with no gene match: 6. Full variable domain (rest looked up from reference TRBV7-3 and TRBJ2-2): GAGVSQTPSNKVTEKGKYVELRCDPISGHTALYWYRQSLGQGPEFLIYFQGTGAADDSGLPNDRFFAVRPEGSVSTLKIQRTERGDSAVYLCASSISGSLTGELFFGEGSRLTVL.